This T cell receptor (beta chain) comes out of a study of control samples from healthy donors and cancer patients. Sequencing used immunoSEQ multiplex PCR; TCRdb keeps in-frame clones, though not all of them. The sample consists of around 200,000 clones, about 95% of them appearing once. The CDR3 has 13 residues. Deletions cut 5 bases from V and 5 bases from J, with 12 bases between. Looked up from germline, CDR1 is SGHTA and CDR2 is FQGNSA. The receptor comes from a man aged 45-60 years in good health. The material sequenced was blood. This sequence joins TRBV7-2 and TRBJ1-1, with D unclear. The CDR3 DNA reads as TGTGCCAGCAGCCCCGGACCTTCGACTGAAGCTTTCTTT. Protein product: CASSPGPSTEAFF.